This T cell receptor beta chain was sequenced during a study of T cells in women clearing cervical HPV infection. TCRdb's copy holds only in-frame clones and misses some; the assay was immunoSEQ multiplex PCR. This listing includes some 46,000 clones. There are 13 residues in the CDR3. CDR1 is LNHDA and CDR2 is SQIVND in the germline V gene (reference sequence). The V segment lost 4 bases and the J segment 6 bases; nucleotides outside the gene matches: 4. As regards this clone: Read data end 3 residues before the CDR3 end; the end is taken from the germline J gene.

The sample comprised blood buffy coat. This clonotype was obtained from a woman aged 18-70 years with a cervical HPV16 infection that either progressed to CIN3+ or cleared (not recorded which). V and J are TRBV19 and TRBJ2-7; 9 bases are shared with TRBD1. CDR3 protein: CASSKGQGSEQYF. CDR3 DNA, as far as it was read: TGTGCCAGTAGTAAGGGACAGGGTTCCGAG.